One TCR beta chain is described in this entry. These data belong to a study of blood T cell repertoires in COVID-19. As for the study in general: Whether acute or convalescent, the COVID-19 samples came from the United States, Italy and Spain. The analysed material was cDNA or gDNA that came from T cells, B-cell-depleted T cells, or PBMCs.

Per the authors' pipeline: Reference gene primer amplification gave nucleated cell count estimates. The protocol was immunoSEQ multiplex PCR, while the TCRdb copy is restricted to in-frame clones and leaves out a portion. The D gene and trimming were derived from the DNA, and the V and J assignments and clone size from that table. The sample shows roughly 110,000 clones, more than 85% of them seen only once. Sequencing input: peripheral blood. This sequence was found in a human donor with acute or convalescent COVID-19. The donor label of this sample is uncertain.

This chain's CDR3 is CASSLTEGQGRNYGYTF. For the CDR3, the DNA is TGCGCCAGCAGTTTGACTGAGGGACAGGGTAGAAACTATGGCTACACCTTC. This chain links TRBV5-1 with TRBJ1-2, with 9 bases lining up with TRBD1. This CDR3 spans 17 amino acids. Germline CDR1 is SGHRS and CDR2 is YFSETQ. The V segment lost 5 bases and the J segment 2 bases; nucleotides outside the gene matches: 13. Combining the CDR3 with reference TRBV5-1 and TRBJ1-2 gives the whole variable domain KAGVTQTPRYLIKTRGQQVTLSCSPISGHRSVSWYQQTPGQGLQFLFEYFSETQRNKGNFPGRFSGRQFSNSRSEMNVSTLELGDSALYLCASSLTEGQGRNYGYTFGSGTRLTVV.